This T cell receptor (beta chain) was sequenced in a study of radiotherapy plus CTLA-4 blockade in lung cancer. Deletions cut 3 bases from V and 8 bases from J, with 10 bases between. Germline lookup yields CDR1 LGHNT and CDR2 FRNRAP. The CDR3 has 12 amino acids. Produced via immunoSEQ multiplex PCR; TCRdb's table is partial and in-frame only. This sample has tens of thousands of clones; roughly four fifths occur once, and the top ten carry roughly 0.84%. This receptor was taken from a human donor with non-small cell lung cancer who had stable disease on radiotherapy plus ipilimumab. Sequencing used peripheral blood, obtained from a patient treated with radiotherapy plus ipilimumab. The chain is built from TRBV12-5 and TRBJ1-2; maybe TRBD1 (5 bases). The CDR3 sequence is CASGFEGAGYTF. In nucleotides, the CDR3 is TGTGCTAGTGGTTTTGAAGGGGCCGGCTACACCTTC. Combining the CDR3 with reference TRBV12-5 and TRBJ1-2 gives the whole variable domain DARVTQTPRHKVTEMGQEVTMRCQPILGHNTVFWYRQTMMQGLELLAYFRNRAPLDDSGMPKDRFSAEMPDATLATLKIQPSEPRDSAVYFCASGFEGAGYTFGSGTRLTVV.